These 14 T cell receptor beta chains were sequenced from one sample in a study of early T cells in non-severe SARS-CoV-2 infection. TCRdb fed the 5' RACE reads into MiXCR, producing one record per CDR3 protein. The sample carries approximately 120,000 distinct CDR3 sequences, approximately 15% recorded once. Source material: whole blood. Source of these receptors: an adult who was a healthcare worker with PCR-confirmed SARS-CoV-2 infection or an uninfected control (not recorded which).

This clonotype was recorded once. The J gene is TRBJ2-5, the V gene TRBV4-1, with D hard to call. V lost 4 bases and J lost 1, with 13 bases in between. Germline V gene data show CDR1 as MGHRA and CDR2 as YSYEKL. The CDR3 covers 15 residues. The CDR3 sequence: CASSLSFGRQETQYF. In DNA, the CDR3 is TGCGCCAGCAGCCTAAGCTTCGGGCGCCAAGAGACCCAGTACTTC.

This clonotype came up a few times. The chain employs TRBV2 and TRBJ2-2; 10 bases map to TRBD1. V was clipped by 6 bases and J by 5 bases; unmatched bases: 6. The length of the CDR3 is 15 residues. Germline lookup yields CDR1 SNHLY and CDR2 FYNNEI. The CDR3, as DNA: TGTGCCAGCAGGGTCGGGACAGGGGATACCGGGGAGCTGTTTTTT. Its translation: CASRVGTGDTGELFF.

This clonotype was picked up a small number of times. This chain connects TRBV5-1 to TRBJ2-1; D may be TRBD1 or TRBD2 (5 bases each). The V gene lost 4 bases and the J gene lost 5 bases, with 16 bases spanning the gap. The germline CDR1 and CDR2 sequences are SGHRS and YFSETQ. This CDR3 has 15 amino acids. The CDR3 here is CASSPGSGANNEQFF. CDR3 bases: TGCGCCAGCAGCCCCGGATCCGGGGCGAACAATGAGCAGTTCTTC.

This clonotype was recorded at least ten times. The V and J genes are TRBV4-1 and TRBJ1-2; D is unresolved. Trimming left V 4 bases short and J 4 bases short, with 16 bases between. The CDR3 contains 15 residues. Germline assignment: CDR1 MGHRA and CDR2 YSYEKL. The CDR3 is CASSLNVERLYGYTF. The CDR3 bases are TGCGCCAGCAGCCTGAACGTGGAGAGACTCTATGGCTACACCTTC.

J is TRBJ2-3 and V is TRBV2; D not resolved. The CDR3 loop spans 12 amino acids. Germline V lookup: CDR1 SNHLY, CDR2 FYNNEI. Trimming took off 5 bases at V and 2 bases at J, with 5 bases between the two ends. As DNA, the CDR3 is TGTGCCAGCAGTCGAAACACAGATACGCAGTATTTT. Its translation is CASSRNTDTQYF.

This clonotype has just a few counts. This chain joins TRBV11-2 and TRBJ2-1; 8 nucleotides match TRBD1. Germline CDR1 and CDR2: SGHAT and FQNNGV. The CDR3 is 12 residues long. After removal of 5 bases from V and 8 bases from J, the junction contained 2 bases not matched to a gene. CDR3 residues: CASSEDRDEQFF. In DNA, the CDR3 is TGTGCCAGCAGCGAGGACAGGGATGAGCAGTTCTTC.

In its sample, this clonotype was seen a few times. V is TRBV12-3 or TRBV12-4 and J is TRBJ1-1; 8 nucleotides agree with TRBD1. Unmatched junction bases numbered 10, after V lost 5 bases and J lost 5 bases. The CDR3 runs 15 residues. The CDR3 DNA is TGTGCCAGCAGTCCAGCCGACAGGGGAGAAACTGAAGCTTTCTTT. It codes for CASSPADRGETEAFF.

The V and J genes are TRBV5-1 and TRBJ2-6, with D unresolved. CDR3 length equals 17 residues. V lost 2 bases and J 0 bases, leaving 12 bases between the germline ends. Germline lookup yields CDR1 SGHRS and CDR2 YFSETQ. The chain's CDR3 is CASSFAELISGANVLTF. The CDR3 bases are TGCGCCAGCAGCTTTGCAGAGTTGATCTCTGGGGCCAACGTCCTGACTTTC.

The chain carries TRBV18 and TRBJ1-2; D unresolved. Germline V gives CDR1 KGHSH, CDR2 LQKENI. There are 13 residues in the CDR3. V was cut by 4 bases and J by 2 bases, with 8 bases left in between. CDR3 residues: CASSQSVNYGYTF. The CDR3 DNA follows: TGTGCCAGCTCACAATCCGTAAACTATGGCTACACCTTC.

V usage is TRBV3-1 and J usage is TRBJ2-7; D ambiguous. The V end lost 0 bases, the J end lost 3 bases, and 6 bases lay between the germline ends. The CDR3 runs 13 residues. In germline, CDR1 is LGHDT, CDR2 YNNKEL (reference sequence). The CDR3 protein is CASSQDIRYEQYF. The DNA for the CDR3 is TGTGCCAGCAGCCAAGACATCCGCTACGAGCAGTACTTC.

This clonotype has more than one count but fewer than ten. The CDR3 region is CASSLVSSGHGYTF. The CDR3 region has the DNA TGTGCCAGCAGCTTAGTCTCGTCAGGACATGGCTACACCTTC. The chain is built from TRBV7-9 and TRBJ1-2; D not resolved. Trimming left V 1 base short and J 6 bases short, with 12 bases between. Germline loops: CDR1 SEHNR, CDR2 FQNEAQ (reference sequence). The CDR3 consists of 14 residues.

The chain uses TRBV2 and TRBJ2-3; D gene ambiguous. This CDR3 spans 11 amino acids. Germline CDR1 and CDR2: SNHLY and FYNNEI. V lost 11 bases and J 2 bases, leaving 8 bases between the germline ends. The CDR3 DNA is TGTGCCGGTAGTTACACAGATACGCAGTATTTT. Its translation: CAGSYTDTQYF.

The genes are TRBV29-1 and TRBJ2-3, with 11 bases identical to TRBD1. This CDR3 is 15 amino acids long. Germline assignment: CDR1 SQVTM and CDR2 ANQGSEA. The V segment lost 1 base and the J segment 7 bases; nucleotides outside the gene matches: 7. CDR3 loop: CSVEARDRGRNTQYF. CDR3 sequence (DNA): TGCAGCGTTGAAGCCCGGGACAGGGGGAGGAATACGCAGTATTTT.

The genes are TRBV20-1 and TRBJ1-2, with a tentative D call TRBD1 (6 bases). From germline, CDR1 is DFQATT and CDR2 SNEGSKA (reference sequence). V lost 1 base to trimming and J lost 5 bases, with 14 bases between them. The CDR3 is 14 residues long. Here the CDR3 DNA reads TGCAGTGCTAGAGCCCCGACAGGCCTTTATGGCTACACCTTC. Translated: CSARAPTGLYGYTF.